A single sample is the source of the 25 T cell receptor beta chains below, sequenced in a study of blood T cells in healthy people across ages. A second roughly 6 to 12 cycle PCR used barcoded and J-beta primers. TCRdb reanalysed the 5' RACE reads using MiXCR and keeps one entry per CDR3 protein. The sample includes 850,000 or so distinct CDR3 sequences, 25% to 30% of them seen just once. The sequenced material came from blood. Source of these receptors: an elderly woman in good health.

This clonotype has a count of ten or more. This chain uses TRBV7-2 with TRBJ1-1; tentatively, D is TRBD1 (6 bases). This CDR3 is 14 amino acids long. Germline V gene sequence: CDR1 SGHTA, CDR2 FQGNSA. V was cut by 3 bases and J by 1 base, with 9 bases left in between. CDR3 sequence reads: CASSFGQSNTEAFF. The CDR3 DNA reads TGTGCCAGCAGCTTCGGACAGTCGAACACTGAAGCTTTCTTT.

This clonotype was seen repeatedly, ten times or more. The chain joins TRBV24-1 to TRBJ2-3; no reliable D call. The CDR3 is made up of 14 amino acids. The V gene lost 4 bases and the J gene lost 4 bases, with 11 bases spanning the gap. Germline CDR1 and CDR2: KGHDR and SFDVKD. The CDR3 sequence is CATSDLPWADTQYF. The CDR3, as DNA: TGTGCCACCAGTGACCTCCCGTGGGCAGATACGCAGTATTTT.

A single count supports this clonotype. This may be a read error: a much more frequent sequence differs by one nucleotide. The CDR3 loop reads CASSQAGSNNGQFF. The CDR3 DNA sequence: TGTGCCAGCAGCCAAGCGGGGTCCAACAATGGGCAGTTCTTC. V is TRBV3-1 and J is TRBJ2-1; tentative D call: TRBD2 (5 bases). Germline CDR1 and CDR2: LGHDT and YNNKEL (reference sequence). The CDR3 sequence is 14 residues long.

This clonotype has a count of ten or more. The chain combines TRBV6-1 with TRBJ2-1, with D hard to call. With 4 bases removed from V and 10 bases from J, the gap between germline ends came to 11 bases. The CDR3 is 12 residues long. Germline CDR1 is MNHNS and CDR2 is SASEGT. CDR3 in DNA: TGTGCCAGCAGTGCCTACCGGCAGGAGCAGTTCTTC. Its protein is CASSAYRQEQFF.

This clonotype was seen many times. The chain is built from TRBV20-1 and TRBJ2-5; 13 positions match TRBD2. The CDR3 totals 17 residues. In germline, CDR1 is DFQATT, CDR2 SNEGSKA (reference sequence). Losses at the gene ends were 1 base for V and 1 base for J; bases not matched to a gene: 6. For the CDR3, the DNA is TGCAGTGCTAGAGGGGGGACTAGCGGGGCTCCCCAAGAGACCCAGTACTTC. Amino acids: CSARGGTSGAPQETQYF.

This clonotype was seen many times. This chain connects TRBV7-2 to TRBJ2-6; D uncertain. Germline assignment: CDR1 SGHTA and CDR2 FQGNSA. The length of the CDR3 is 15 residues. V gave up 5 bases and J gave up 12 bases, with 20 bases separating them. The DNA for the CDR3 is TGTGCCAGCAGCCGCATACCCGCTCGGAAAGTCGTCCTGACTTTC. It codes for CASSRIPARKVVLTF.

This clonotype was counted many times. J is TRBJ2-3 and V is TRBV5-5; 9 nucleotides match TRBD1. CDR1 and CDR2 (germline): SGHKS, YYEKEE (reference sequence). J lost 1 base, V lost 4 bases, and 4 bases had no gene match. The CDR3 length is 15 residues. The CDR3 DNA reads TGTGCCAGCAGCCTTACAGGGGGCGGCACAGATACGCAGTATTTT. Protein sequence: CASSLTGGGTDTQYF.

This clonotype was seen repeatedly, ten times or more. The chain recombines TRBV10-3 with TRBJ1-4; TRBD1 aligns across 7 bases. This CDR3 comprises 16 residues. V shed 6 bases, J shed 2 bases, and the junction held 9 bases outside the gene matches. Germline CDR1 ENHRY, CDR2 SYGVKD. CDR3 protein: CAIRSDRRGTNEKLFF. CDR3 coding DNA: TGTGCCATCAGATCGGACAGGAGGGGGACTAATGAAAAACTGTTTTTT.

V and J are TRBV19 and TRBJ2-3, with a weak D call TRBD2 (5 bases). Germline-derived CDR1 and CDR2 are LNHDA and SQIVND (reference sequence). The V end lost 8 bases, the J end lost 10 bases, and 16 bases lay between the germline ends. This CDR3 is 12 amino acids long. CDR3 coding DNA: TGTGCCAGTGGGGAGACTCCCAAGGCGCAGTATTTT. Amino acid sequence: CASGETPKAQYF.

The sample holds many counts of this clonotype. This rearrangement joins TRBV27 to TRBJ1-2; the D is unclear. Germline CDR1 and CDR2: MNHEY and SMNVEV (reference sequence). CDR3 length equals 13 residues. V was trimmed by 0 bases and J by 4 bases, leaving 6 bases between them. The CDR3 bases are TGTGCCAGCAGTTTATCAGGCAGCTATGGCTACACCTTC. The encoded protein is CASSLSGSYGYTF.

This clonotype was picked up many times. J is TRBJ2-4 and V is TRBV6-2 or TRBV6-3; maybe TRBD2 (5 bases). Germline V gives CDR1 MNHEY, CDR2 SVGEGT. Trimming removed 7 bases from V and 5 bases from J, with 15 bases in between. The CDR3 is 14 residues long. The CDR3 sequence is CASTRSAGENIQYF. Written as DNA, the CDR3 is TGTGCCAGCACCCGTAGCGCCGGAGAAAACATTCAGTACTTC.

This clonotype was detected a few times. This chain links TRBV27 with TRBJ1-5; D gene unclear. The V gene lost 3 bases and the J gene lost 6 bases, with 9 bases spanning the gap. There are 13 residues in the CDR3. Looked up from germline, CDR1 is MNHEY and CDR2 is SMNVEV (reference sequence). CDR3 amino acids: CASSFNVGQPQHF. CDR3 coding DNA: TGTGCCAGCAGTTTTAACGTGGGTCAGCCCCAGCATTTT.

For this clonotype: This may be a read error, as it is one base from a much larger clone. The chain combines TRBV7-2 with TRBJ1-2; D is perhaps TRBD1 (6 bases). Germline V gene sequence: CDR1 SGHTA, CDR2 FQGNSA. V lost 5 bases, J lost 0 bases, and 13 bases lay in between. The CDR3 totals 15 residues. CDR3 amino acids: CASSPSRGTNYGYTF. The CDR3 DNA sequence: TGTGCCAGCAGCCCTAGCAGGGGAACTAACTATGGCTACACCTTC. Combining the CDR3 with reference TRBV7-2 and TRBJ1-2 gives the whole variable domain GAGVSQSPSNKVTEKGKDVELRCDPISGHTALYWYRQSLGQGLEFLIYFQGNSAPDKSGLPSDRFSAERTGGSVSTLTIQRTQQEDSAVYLCASSPSRGTNYGYTFGSGTRLTVV.

On this clonotype: The junction departs from the called germline gene at one end, perhaps through a read error. This chain connects TRBV6-5 to TRBJ1-5, with D tentatively TRBD1 (5 bases). The length of the CDR3 is 12 residues. Germline V gene sequence: CDR1 MNHEY, CDR2 SVGAGI. The CDR3 DNA is TGTGACAGCTCTAGCACCGGGGGGCCCCAGCATTTT. Residues: CDSSSTGGPQHF.

The J gene is TRBJ1-5, the V gene TRBV3-1, with TRBD1 as a possible D gene (6 bases). V shed 2 bases and J shed 7 bases, with 12 bases lying between them. The CDR3 extends over 14 amino acids. Germline-derived CDR1 and CDR2 are LGHDT and YNNKEL (reference sequence). The CDR3 sequence is CASSQRDTGQPQHF. The CDR3 nucleotides are TGTGCCAGCAGCCAACGGGACACGGGGCAGCCCCAGCATTTT.

The chain links TRBV5-1 to TRBJ2-5; 7 bases align to TRBD2. The J call may be in error: the DNA end matches TRBJ2-7 better. Germline assignment: CDR1 SGHRS and CDR2 YFSETQ. The length of the CDR3 is 15 residues. This chain's CDR3 is CASSPNAGLAYEQYF. The DNA of the CDR3 is TGCGCCAGCAGCCCAAACGCTGGACTAGCCTACGAGCAGTACTTC.

This chain links TRBV2 with TRBJ1-1; no reliable D call. This CDR3 is 14 amino acids long. Germline V lookup: CDR1 SNHLY, CDR2 FYNNEI. The V end lost 2 bases, the J end lost 1 base, and 8 bases lay between the germline ends. CDR3 coding DNA: TGTGCCAGCAGTGAAACGTCGACGAACACTGAAGCTTTCTTT. Translation: CASSETSTNTEAFF. The complete variable domain, with remaining parts taken from reference TRBV2 and TRBJ1-1, reads EPEVTQTPSHQVTQMGQEVILRCVPISNHLYFYWYRQILGQKVEFLVSFYNNEISEKSEIFDDQFSVERPDGSNFTLKIRSTKLEDSAMYFCASSETSTNTEAFFGQGTRLTVV.

The chain has TRBV7-9 and TRBJ2-4; 9 positions match TRBD1. The CDR3 has 15 residues. Looked up from germline, CDR1 is SEHNR and CDR2 is FQNEAQ (reference sequence). The ends lost 4 bases at V and 7 bases at J; junction bases unmatched: 8. This chain's CDR3 is CASSSVTGGLNIQYF. The CDR3 nucleotides are TGTGCCAGCAGCTCAGTGACAGGGGGATTGAACATTCAGTACTTC. The complete variable domain, with remaining parts taken from reference TRBV7-9 and TRBJ2-4, reads DTGVSQNPRHKITKRGQNVTFRCDPISEHNRLYWYRQTLGQGPEFLTYFQNEAQLEKSRLLSDRFSAERPKGSFSTLEIQRTEQGDSAMYLCASSSVTGGLNIQYFGAGTRLSVL.

The chain has TRBV18 and TRBJ1-1, with 12 bases fitting TRBD1. This CDR3 spans 15 amino acids. J was trimmed by 7 bases and V by 3 bases; bases with no gene match: 6. Germline values: CDR1 KGHSH, CDR2 LQKENI. CDR3 sequence: CASSPRDRGLGEAFF. CDR3 bases: TGTGCCAGCTCACCCAGGGACAGGGGGCTCGGTGAAGCTTTCTTT.

This clonotype was counted ten times or more. The chain couples TRBV3-1 to TRBJ1-2; 8 bases line up with TRBD1. V dropped 5 bases and J dropped 5; count of bases not matched to a gene: 1. The CDR3 is 12 amino acids. Germline V lookup: CDR1 LGHDT, CDR2 YNNKEL (reference sequence). CDR3 in DNA: TGTGCCAGCAGCAGGACAGGGTATGGCTACACCTTC. Translation: CASSRTGYGYTF. The full variable domain, completed using reference TRBV3-1 and TRBJ1-2, is DTAVSQTPKYLVTQMGNDKSIKCEQNLGHDTMYWYKQDSKKFLKIMFSYNNKELIINETVPNRFSPKSPDKAHLNLHINSLELGDSAVYFCASSRTGYGYTFGSGTRLTVV.

This clonotype was found a few times. The chain has TRBV6-1 and TRBJ2-3, with D maybe TRBD1 (6 bases). Germline loops: CDR1 MNHNS, CDR2 SASEGT. The CDR3 is 16 amino acids. V dropped 6 bases and J dropped 8 bases, with 24 bases sitting between them. Here the CDR3 DNA reads TGTGCCAGCAGACAGTGGGACACCGCCCCCATAGCTACGCAGTATTTT. Protein sequence: CASRQWDTAPIATQYF.

This chain joins TRBV20-1 and TRBJ2-7; tentatively, D is TRBD2 (6 bases). The germline V and J ends were trimmed by 3 bases and 4 bases, with 13 bases remaining between them. Germline CDR1 is DFQATT and CDR2 is SNEGSKA (reference sequence). The CDR3 totals 13 residues. The CDR3 bases are TGCAGTGCTAGGGGGGGAATGGATTACGAGCAGTACTTC. It specifies CSARGGMDYEQYF.

This clonotype was seen at least ten times. V usage is TRBV20-1 and J usage is TRBJ2-3; 12 nucleotides align to TRBD2. The germline gives CDR1 DFQATT, CDR2 SNEGSKA (reference sequence). Losses at the gene ends were 3 bases for V and 10 bases for J; bases not matched to a gene: 14. The CDR3 is made up of 16 amino acids. The CDR3 nucleotides read TGCAGTGCTAGTGACTTCCCCGGACTAGCGGGGTCCGCGCAGTATTTT. Protein sequence: CSASDFPGLAGSAQYF.

This clonotype was recorded at least ten times. The gene calls are TRBV12-3 or TRBV12-4 and TRBJ2-5, with 7 bases that match TRBD2. V dropped 3 bases and J dropped 5; count of bases not matched to a gene: 3. CDR3 length equals 13 residues. The CDR3 region is CASSFREGETQYF. The DNA of the CDR3 is TGTGCCAGCAGTTTTAGGGAGGGGGAGACCCAGTACTTC.

CDR3 sequence (DNA): TGCAGTGCTAGATTAGGGGTCGGACAGGGCCTCTCGGGCTACACCTTC. It yields the protein CSARLGVGQGLSGYTF. The rearrangement uses TRBV20-1 and TRBJ1-2; 8 bases map to TRBD1. The CDR3 loop spans 16 amino acids. Germline V gene lookup returns CDR1 DFQATT and CDR2 SNEGSKA (reference sequence). J gave up 8 bases and V 2 bases, and 16 bases lay outside the gene matches.